Below are 15 T cell receptor beta chains sequenced from a single sample in a study of breast tumors, draining lymph nodes, adjacent tissues. Axillary draining lymph nodes of breast cancer patients supplied the node samples. One entry per CDR3 protein, called by TCRdb with MiXCR from the multiplex PCR reads. The sample records hundreds of thousands of distinct CDR3 sequences, less than 40% being singletons. Sequencing was done on a sample of axillary lymph node tissue. These receptor sequences come from a female donor with breast cancer. Some clones in this sample may be carry-over from other donors' samples.

The table lists this clonotype with many counts. This sequence joins TRBV9 and TRBJ2-1; 12 bases match TRBD2. CDR1 is SGDLS and CDR2 is YYNGEE in the germline V gene. This CDR3 comprises 16 residues. The junction had 12 bases not matched to a gene; V was cut back by 4 bases and J by 10 bases. This chain's CDR3 is CASSPLAGGQQLEQFF. The CDR3 bases are TGTGCCAGCAGCCCACTAGCGGGAGGACAACAATTGGAGCAGTTCTTC.

In this sample, this clonotype turned up a few times. The V gene is TRBV29-1, the J gene TRBJ1-2; D is perhaps TRBD1 (6 bases). Germline V gene lookup returns CDR1 SQVTM and CDR2 ANQGSEA. CDR3 length equals 12 residues. The V end lost 5 bases, the J end lost 2 bases, and 9 bases lay between the germline ends. The CDR3 bases are TGCAGCGTTTACGGACAGAACTATGGCTACACCTTC. Translation gives CSVYGQNYGYTF.

This clonotype was seen a handful of times. A read error is possible here, since a much larger clone lies one base away. V is TRBV5-1 and J is TRBJ2-5, with D perhaps matching TRBD2 (5 bases). From germline, CDR1 is SGHRS and CDR2 YFSETQ. The CDR3 length is 14 residues. In DNA, the CDR3 is TGCGCCAGCAGCTTGCCCGGGATCCAAGACACCCAGTACTTC. Its protein is CASSLPGIQDTQYF.

This clonotype has ten or more counts. The chain links TRBV12-5 to TRBJ2-1, with TRBD1 identical over 7 bases. Trimming took 1 base from V and 5 from J; bases not matched to a gene: 5. The CDR3 totals 15 residues. Germline lookup yields CDR1 LGHNT and CDR2 FRNRAP. This chain's CDR3 is CASGLGQGQDNEQFF. The CDR3 DNA is TGTGCTAGTGGTTTGGGACAGGGTCAAGACAATGAGCAGTTCTTC.

This clonotype was counted ten times or more. The V and J genes are TRBV6-1 and TRBJ2-1; D might be TRBD2 (5 bases). V was trimmed by 6 bases and J by 0 bases, leaving 18 bases between them. CDR1 and CDR2 from the germline V gene are MNHNS and SASEGT. This CDR3 comprises 17 residues. CDR3 DNA sequence: TGTGCCAGCAGACTAGAGAGACGTGGGAGCTCCTACAATGAGCAGTTCTTC. This translates into CASRLERRGSSYNEQFF.

With respect to this clonotype: A read error is possible here, since a much larger clone lies one base away. CDR3 DNA: TGTGCCAGCAGGCAACAAGGGACAATTGGAAACACCATATATTTT. It yields the protein CASRQQGTIGNTIYF. The chain couples TRBV6-6 to TRBJ1-3, with D possibly TRBD1 on 6 matching bases. Germline assignment: CDR1 MNHNY and CDR2 SVGAGI (reference sequence). The V and J ends lost 6 bases and 3 bases respectively, with 15 bases between them. The length of the CDR3 is 15 residues.

V and J are TRBV7-9 and TRBJ1-5; D not resolved. CDR1 is SEHNR, CDR2 FQNEAQ, per germline (reference sequence). This CDR3 is built from 14 residues. The ends were cut back, 6 bases at V and 6 bases at J, with 15 bases in the middle. In nucleotides, the CDR3 is TGTGCCAGCAGTAGCGGGAGTGGTGTTCAGCCCCAGCATTTT. This encodes CASSSGSGVQPQHF. The whole variable domain, filled in from reference TRBV7-9 and TRBJ1-5, reads DTGVSQNPRHKITKRGQNVTFRCDPISEHNRLYWYRQTLGQGPEFLTYFQNEAQLEKSRLLSDRFSAERPKGSFSTLEIQRTEQGDSAMYLCASSSGSGVQPQHFGDGTRLSIL.

The chain links TRBV7-8 to TRBJ2-2; TRBD2 matches 9 bases. Germline lookup yields CDR1 SGHVS and CDR2 FQNEAQ. The CDR3 totals 15 residues. With V trimmed by 0 bases and J by 7 bases, 3 bases remained unmatched. This chain's CDR3 is CASSLASGSVGELFF. The DNA of the CDR3 is TGTGCCAGCAGCTTAGCTAGCGGGAGCGTCGGGGAGCTGTTTTTT.

To note about this clonotype: A much larger clonotype is one base distant, so this may be a read error. The CDR3 ends on some other residue instead of the conserved phenylalanine or tryptophan, so this is likely a read error. The limits of the CDR3 on the DNA are not certain, so only TCRdb's listed CDR3 is given. The chain has TRBV20-1 and TRBJ2-5. CDR1 DFQATT and CDR2 SNEGSKA come from the germline V gene (reference sequence). 11 amino acids form the CDR3, both terminal residues included. Here the CDR3 reads CSASLQETQSC.

This chain connects TRBV5-1 to TRBJ1-1; D is uncertain. V lost 4 bases, J lost 11 bases, and 18 bases lay in between. In germline, CDR1 is SGHRS, CDR2 YFSETQ. The CDR3 covers 13 residues. The CDR3: CASSPTPNGWAFF. CDR3 sequence (DNA): TGCGCCAGCAGCCCGACGCCAAACGGGTGGGCTTTCTTT.

This clonotype came up many times. The chain joins TRBV11-2 to TRBJ2-1, with TRBD1 identical over 8 bases. With 3 bases clipped from V and 0 bases from J, the junction kept 16 bases outside the gene matches. This CDR3 comprises 20 residues. Germline assignment: CDR1 SGHAT and CDR2 FQNNGV. This CDR3 reads CASSFTGTGFHPNSYNEQFF. The CDR3 DNA reads as TGTGCCAGCAGCTTTACCGGGACAGGATTTCACCCGAACTCCTACAATGAGCAGTTCTTC.

The table lists this clonotype with many counts. CDR3 protein: CASRGGNSYEQYF. The CDR3 DNA sequence: TGTGCCAGCAGAGGCGGGAATTCCTACGAGCAGTACTTC. V usage is TRBV27 and J usage is TRBJ2-7, with D possibly being TRBD2 (6 bases). Germline V gene data show CDR1 as MNHEY and CDR2 as SMNVEV (reference sequence). V lost 6 bases to trimming and J lost 1 base, with 10 bases between them. CDR3 length: 13 amino acids.

The sample holds many counts of this clonotype. The CDR3 loop is CSATSQRETQYF. CDR3 DNA sequence: TGCAGTGCTACCTCTCAGAGGGAGACCCAGTACTTC. The V and J genes are TRBV20-1 and TRBJ2-5; D call uncertain. Germline V gene sequence: CDR1 DFQATT, CDR2 SNEGSKA (reference sequence). Trimming took off 4 bases at V and 5 bases at J, with 11 bases between the two ends. This CDR3 region has 12 residues.

The V gene is TRBV28, the J gene TRBJ2-4, with 7 bases that match TRBD1. V was clipped by 2 bases and J by 6 bases; unmatched bases: 7. Looked up from germline, CDR1 is MDHEN and CDR2 is SYDVKM. The CDR3 totals 15 residues. The DNA for the CDR3 is TGTGCCAGCAGTTTAGATGCAAGGACAGGAAACATTCAGTACTTC. It is translated as CASSLDARTGNIQYF.

This clonotype was recorded only once. The J gene is TRBJ2-3, the V gene TRBV29-1; 12 bases fit TRBD1. Looked up from germline, CDR1 is SQVTM and CDR2 is ANQGSEA. The CDR3 sequence is 16 residues long. Germline trimming cut 6 bases from V and 5 bases from J; bases unmatched to any gene: 12. The CDR3 DNA sequence: TGCAGCGTGGCCCCGGGACAGGGGGCGAGAAGAGATACGCAGTATTTT. It specifies CSVAPGQGARRDTQYF.